The clone carrying this T cell receptor beta chain was recorded many times. Its antigen remains unidentified. This specimen comes from a study of regulatory T cells in long-lasting Graves disease. Arm-PCR of CDR3 regions with iRepertoire HTBI primers generated TCR beta libraries. TCRdb fed the multiplex PCR reads into MiXCR, producing one record per CDR3 protein. This table holds about 370,000 distinct CDR3 sequences, 15% to 19% found once. Study-level results: New patients shared more than 750 public clonotypes, fewer than the roughly 3,000 shared by persistent patients. Persistent disease exhibited a predilection for TRBV28, TRBJ1-2 and TRBJ2-5.

Time point here: newly diagnosed GD, antithyroid drugs for less than 3 months. PBMCs were the source of the RNA used for TCR sequencing. One endocrinology department in Xi'an, China, was where patients came from. Trimming removed 5 bases at V and 7 bases at J, with 17 bases between. CDR1 is MNHNS, CDR2 SASEGT, per germline. CDR3 length equals 14 residues. The J gene is TRBJ1-2, the V gene TRBV6-1; possible D gene TRBD1, 6 bases. This sample comprised peripheral blood mononuclear cells (PBMCs), obtained at new diagnosis, from a patient treated with antithyroid drugs. The source of this sequence is a female donor with Graves disease. CDR3 residues: CASSPQPGHAGYTF. The CDR3, as DNA: TGTGCCAGCAGTCCACAACCGGGACACGCTGGCTACACCTTC.